A selection of T cell receptor beta chains follows, all from one sample in a study of cytomegalovirus exposure and HLA in healthy donors. Profiling relied on immunoSEQ multiplex PCR, and the TCRdb table lists in-frame clones only, not all of them. This table holds some 140,000 clones, about 80% found once. Source material: PBMCs. Source of these receptors: a man aged 40-49 years in good health and CMV-seropositive. The CDR3 runs from the conserved cysteine through the conserved F or W. D genes are given only for firm matches.

d_call j_call v_call cdr3_aa
. TRBJ1-6 TRBV6-1 CASSETRGFPPLHF
TRBD1 TRBJ2-2 TRBV6-5 CASKGQGASTGELFF
. TRBJ1-4 TRBV29-1 CSVRAATNEKLFF
. TRBJ1-1 TRBV19 CASSMSDRLSGEAFF
TRBD2 TRBJ2-1 TRBV2 CASRGLAGGPSSVEQFF
. TRBJ2-2 TRBV7-8 CASSDSSTGELFF
TRBD2 TRBJ2-3 TRBV19 CASSAYPAGVADTQYF
TRBD1 TRBJ1-5 TRBV18 CASSRDRGGQPQHF
TRBD1 TRBJ1-5 TRBV28 CASSSGDRDSNQPQHF
. TRBJ2-5 TRBV5-1 CASSFGQGLETQYF
TRBD2 TRBJ2-3 TRBV4-1 CASSQSGRSTDTQYF
TRBD1 TRBJ1-5 TRBV6-1 CASSRGQGIGQPQHF
TRBD1 TRBJ2-1 TRBV6-6 CASSSGQGHNEQFF
. TRBJ2-3 TRBV19 CASSIAPRGGTDTQYF
. TRBJ1-6 TRBV5-6 CASSLRQNNSPLHF
. TRBJ1-2 TRBV19 CASSTRTDRGYTF
TRBD2 TRBJ2-2 TRBV10-2 CASSRTSELGELFF
. TRBJ2-3 TRBV5-4 CASSWGGSTDTQYF
. TRBJ2-5 TRBV19 CASSTGSETQYF
. TRBJ2-1 TRBV2 CASSGGRGNEQFF
. TRBJ2-1 TRBV28 CASSLRDLYNEQFF
TRBD1 TRBJ1-5 TRBV27 CASSSVPGTATYSNQPQHF
. TRBJ1-4 TRBV29-1 CSVLGLGQAGAEKLFF
. TRBJ1-2 TRBV6-1 CASSESVYGYTF
TRBD1 TRBJ1-2 TRBV30 CAWRIGTGANYGYTF
. TRBJ2-7 TRBV7-9 CSSRHDRSDDEQYF